This record concerns one TCR beta chain sequence. This sample stems from a study of blood T cell repertoires in COVID-19. As originally analysed: Nucleated cell number was recorded as an estimate derived from reference gene primer amplification. The method was immunoSEQ multiplex PCR; TCRdb's version includes in-frame clones alone and lacks a portion of them. V and J calls and clone size are given by that table; D and trimming were obtained from the DNA. The sample includes over 100,000 clones, nearly 85% of them seen just once. Germline trimming cut 4 bases from V and 3 bases from J; bases unmatched to any gene: 2. The CDR3 has 14 residues. Per the germline V gene, CDR1 is KGHSH and CDR2 is LQKENI.

The sample consisted of peripheral blood. This chain joins TRBV18 and TRBJ1-5; 8 nucleotides line up with TRBD1. The receptor comes from a woman aged 50 to 60 with acute or convalescent COVID-19. CDR3 in amino acids: CASSLGQVNQPQHF. In DNA, the CDR3 is TGTGCCAGCTCACTGGGACAGGTCAATCAGCCCCAGCATTTT.